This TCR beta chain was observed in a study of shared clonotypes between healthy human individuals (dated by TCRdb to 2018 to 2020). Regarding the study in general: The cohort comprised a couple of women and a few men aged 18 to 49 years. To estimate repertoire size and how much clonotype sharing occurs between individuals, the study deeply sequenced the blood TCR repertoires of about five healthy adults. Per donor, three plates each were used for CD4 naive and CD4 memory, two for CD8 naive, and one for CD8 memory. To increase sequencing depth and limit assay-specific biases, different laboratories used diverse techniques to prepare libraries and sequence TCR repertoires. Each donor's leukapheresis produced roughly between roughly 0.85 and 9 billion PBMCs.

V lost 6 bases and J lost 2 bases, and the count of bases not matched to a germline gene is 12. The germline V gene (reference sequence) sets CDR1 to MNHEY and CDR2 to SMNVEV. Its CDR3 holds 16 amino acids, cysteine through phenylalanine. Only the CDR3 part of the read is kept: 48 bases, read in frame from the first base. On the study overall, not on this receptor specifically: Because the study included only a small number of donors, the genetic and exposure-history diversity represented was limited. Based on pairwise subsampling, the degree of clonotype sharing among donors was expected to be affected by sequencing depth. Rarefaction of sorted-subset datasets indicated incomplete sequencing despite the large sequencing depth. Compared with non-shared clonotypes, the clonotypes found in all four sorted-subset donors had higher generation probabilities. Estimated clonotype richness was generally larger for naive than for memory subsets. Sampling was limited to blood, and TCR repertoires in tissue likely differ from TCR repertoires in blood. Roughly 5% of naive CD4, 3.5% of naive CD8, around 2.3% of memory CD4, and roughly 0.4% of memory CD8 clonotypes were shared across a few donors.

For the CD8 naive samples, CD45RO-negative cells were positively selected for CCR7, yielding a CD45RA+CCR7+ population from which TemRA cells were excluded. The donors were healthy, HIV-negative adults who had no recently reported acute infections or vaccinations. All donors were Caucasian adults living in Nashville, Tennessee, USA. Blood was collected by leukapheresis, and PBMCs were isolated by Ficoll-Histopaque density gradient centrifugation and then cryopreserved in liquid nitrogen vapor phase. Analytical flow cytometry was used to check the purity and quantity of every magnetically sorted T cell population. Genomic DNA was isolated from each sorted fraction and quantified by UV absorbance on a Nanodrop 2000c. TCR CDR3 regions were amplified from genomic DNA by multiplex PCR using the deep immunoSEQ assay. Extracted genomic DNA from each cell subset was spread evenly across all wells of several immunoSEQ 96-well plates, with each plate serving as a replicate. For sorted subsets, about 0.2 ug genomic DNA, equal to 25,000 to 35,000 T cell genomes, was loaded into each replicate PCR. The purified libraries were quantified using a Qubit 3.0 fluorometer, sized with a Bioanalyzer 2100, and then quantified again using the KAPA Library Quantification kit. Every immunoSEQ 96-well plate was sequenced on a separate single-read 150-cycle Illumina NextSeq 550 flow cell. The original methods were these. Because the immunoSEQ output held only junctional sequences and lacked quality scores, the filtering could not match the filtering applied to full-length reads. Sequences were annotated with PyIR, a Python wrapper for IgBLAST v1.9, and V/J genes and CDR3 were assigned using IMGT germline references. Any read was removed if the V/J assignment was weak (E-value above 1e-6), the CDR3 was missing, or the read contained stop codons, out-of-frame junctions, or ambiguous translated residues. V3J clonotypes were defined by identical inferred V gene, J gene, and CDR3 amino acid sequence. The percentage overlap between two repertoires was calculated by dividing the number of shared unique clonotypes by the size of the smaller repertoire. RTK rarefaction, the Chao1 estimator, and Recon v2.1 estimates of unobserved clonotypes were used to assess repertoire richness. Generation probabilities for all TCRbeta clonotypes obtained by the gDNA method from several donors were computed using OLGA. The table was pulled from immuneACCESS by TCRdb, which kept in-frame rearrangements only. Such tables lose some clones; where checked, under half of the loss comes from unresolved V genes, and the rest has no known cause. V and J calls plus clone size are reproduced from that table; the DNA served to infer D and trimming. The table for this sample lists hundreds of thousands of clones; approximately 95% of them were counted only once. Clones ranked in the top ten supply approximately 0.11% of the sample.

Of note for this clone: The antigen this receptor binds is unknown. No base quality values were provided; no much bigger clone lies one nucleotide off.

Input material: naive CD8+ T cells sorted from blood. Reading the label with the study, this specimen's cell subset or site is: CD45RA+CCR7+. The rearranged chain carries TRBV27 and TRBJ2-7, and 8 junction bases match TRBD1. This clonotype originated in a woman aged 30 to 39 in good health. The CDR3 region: CASSDIFRDRTYEQYF. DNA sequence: TGTGCCAGCAGCGATATTTTCCGGGACAGGACCTACGAGCAGTACTTC.